These T cell receptor beta chains were read from a single sample in a study of blood T cell repertoires in COVID-19. Profiled with immunoSEQ multiplex PCR; TCRdb holds only in-frame clones, not every one. The data hold approximately 190,000 clones, with about 83% observed a single time. The sample comprised PBMCs or T cells enriched from blood (not recorded which). Every receptor here comes from a young woman who had been exposed to COVID-19. The CDR3 runs from the conserved cysteine through the conserved F or W. Each record gives: D gene, clone size, J gene, V gene, CDR3 DNA, CDR3 protein. D genes are given only for firm matches. Only part of the rows carry a size: once, few, many, or a class if the clone is expanded.

.	.	TRBJ1-4	TRBV2	TGTGCCAGCAGTGAGTCAGGGCTTGGGGAAAAACTGTTTTTT	CASSESGLGEKLFF
.	.	TRBJ2-7	TRBV2	TGTGCCAGCACTGTAGAGAGTTCCTACGAGCAGTACTTC	CASTVESSYEQYF
TRBD1	.	TRBJ2-3	TRBV5-4	TGTGCCAGCAGCTTGGGTTGGGCAGGGGGCGCAGATACGCAGTATTTT	CASSLGWAGGADTQYF
TRBD2	.	TRBJ2-1	TRBV18	TGTGCCAGCTCAGTCACTAGCGGGGGGGCTTATGAGCAGTTCTTC	CASSVTSGGAYEQFF
TRBD1	.	TRBJ2-5	TRBV6-5	TGTGCCAGCAGTTCGGACAGGGGGGAGACCCAGTACTTC	CASSSDRGETQYF
.	.	TRBJ2-3	TRBV9	TGTGCCAGCAGCGTTACAGGGTTGGATACGCAGTATTTT	CASSVTGLDTQYF
TRBD2	.	TRBJ2-1	TRBV28	TGTGCCAGCAGTGACCGTGGACTAGTCCGAAGAGACAATGAGCAGTTCTTC	CASSDRGLVRRDNEQFF
.	.	TRBJ2-7	TRBV7-2	TGTGCCAGCAGCTTACTGTACGAGCAGTACTTC	CASSLLYEQYF
.	.	TRBJ2-1	TRBV6-5	TGTGCCAGCACCCGCGGGACAGTTTACAATGAGCAGTTCTTC	CASTRGTVYNEQFF
.	.	TRBJ1-4	TRBV2	TGTGCCAGCAAGGGAGGGGTGGAGGAAAAACTGTTTTTT	CASKGGVEEKLFF
TRBD1	.	TRBJ1-2	TRBV10-2	TGCGCCAGCAGTGTTGGCACAGGGGGTTTCTCTGGCTACACCTTC	CASSVGTGGFSGYTF
.	once	TRBJ1-1	TRBV2	TGTGCCAGCTCCGGGAAGATTCGGTTAGTGGAAACTGAAGCTTTCTTT	CASSGKIRLVETEAFF
.	.	TRBJ1-3	TRBV4-3	TGCGCCAGCAGCCAAGGGGCATCGGGAAACACCATATATTTT	CASSQGASGNTIYF
TRBD1	once	TRBJ1-1	TRBV29-1	TGCAGCGCCTCGGGACAGGGGAACACTGAAGCTTTCTTT	CSASGQGNTEAFF
TRBD1	.	TRBJ2-7	TRBV7-9	TGTGCCAGCAGCTTACCAGGGGGCCCTTACGAGCAGTACTTC	CASSLPGGPYEQYF
.	.	TRBJ2-7	TRBV21-1	TGTGCCAGCAGCAAATTTCCCTGGCACTCCTACGAGCAGTACTTC	CASSKFPWHSYEQYF
.	.	TRBJ2-5	TRBV10-2	TGCGCCAGCAGTGACGTATTGTCAGGGGATTACGAGACCCAGTACTTC	CASSDVLSGDYETQYF
TRBD1	few	TRBJ2-2	TRBV30	TGTGCCTGGGGGCCGGGACAGGGGGCCACCGGGGAGCTGTTTTTT	CAWGPGQGATGELFF
.	.	TRBJ2-3	TRBV3-1/TRBV3-2	TGTGCCAGCAGCCCATCCGCAGGAGGTATAGATACGCAGTATTTT	CASSPSAGGIDTQYF
TRBD2	once	TRBJ2-5	TRBV7-2	TGTGCCAGCAGCTATTCGGGGAGGGAAGAGACCCAGTACTTC	CASSYSGREETQYF
.	.	TRBJ2-1	TRBV30	TGTGCCCAGCGGCTAGGGAATGAGCAGTTCTTC	CAQRLGNEQFF
.	few	TRBJ1-1	TRBV12-2	TGTGCAAGTCGCTTTAAGCCCGACAGGATTCCCACTGAAGCTTTCTTT	CASRFKPDRIPTEAFF
TRBD2	.	TRBJ2-1	TRBV3-1/TRBV3-2	TGTGCCAGCAGCCAAGCTCAGCGGGGGGGCCTTAATGAGCAGTTCTTC	CASSQAQRGGLNEQFF
TRBD2	.	TRBJ2-3	TRBV5-1	TGCGCCAGCAGCTATCAGCGGGGCCCCACAGATACGCAGTATTTT	CASSYQRGPTDTQYF
.	.	TRBJ2-2	TRBV3-1/TRBV3-2	TGTGCCAGCAGCCAAGGGACTCGCGACACCGGGGAGCTGTTTTTT	CASSQGTRDTGELFF
TRBD1	.	TRBJ1-2	TRBV5-1	TGCGCCAGCAGCGACAAAGGACAGGGGTTACCGGGCTACACCTTC	CASSDKGQGLPGYTF
TRBD2	.	TRBJ2-5	TRBV10-3	TGTGCCATCAGTGAGCGAAGGACTAGCGGACTTGTAGAGACCCAGTACTTC	CAISERRTSGLVETQYF
TRBD1	.	TRBJ2-2	TRBV5-4	TGTGCCAGCAGCTCGGGACAGGGTCTTTCCGGGGAGCTGTTTTTT	CASSSGQGLSGELFF
TRBD1	.	TRBJ1-4	TRBV5-1	TGCGCCAGCAGCTTGGACAGGGGTGAAAAACTGTTTTTT	CASSLDRGEKLFF
TRBD1	.	TRBJ1-1	TRBV4-1	TGCGCCAGCAGCGGCCGTTTGACAGGGGGTTCAGAAGCTTTCTTT	CASSGRLTGGSEAFF
TRBD2	.	TRBJ2-1	TRBV5-6	TGTGCCAGCAGCTTGGACATCTATAGCGGGGGGCACAATGAGCAGTTCTTC	CASSLDIYSGGHNEQFF
TRBD1	.	TRBJ1-6	TRBV12-3/TRBV12-4	TGTGCCAGCAGGAGGGACAGGGACAACTCCCTCCACTTT	CASRRDRDNSLHF
TRBD1	.	TRBJ2-7	TRBV4-1	TGCGCCAGCAGCCAGGCCCCCGGGACAGGGGGCTACGAGCAGTACTTC	CASSQAPGTGGYEQYF
.	.	TRBJ2-3	TRBV12-2	.	CASRLAVGRGSTDTQYF
.	.	TRBJ1-4	TRBV6-6	TGTGCCAGCATCAGACCCAGGGGCGAGGTCGGTGAAAAACTGTTTTTT	CASIRPRGEVGEKLFF
.	.	TRBJ1-2	TRBV20-1	TGCAGTGCGAGGGACATCGCTGGCTACACCTTC	CSARDIAGYTF
TRBD2	few	TRBJ2-3	TRBV2	TGTGCCAGCTGCCTAGCGGGGTTCACAGATACGCAGTATTTT	CASCLAGFTDTQYF